A single sample gave rise to the 17 T cell receptor beta chains below, sequenced in a study of T cells after yellow fever vaccination. Via MiXCR, TCRdb re-called the 5' RACE reads, giving one row per CDR3 protein. Among some 400,000 distinct CDR3 sequences listed, about 6% were seen once. The specimen was PBMCs, collected 5 days after the yellow fever booster vaccination. These receptors all come from a man aged 25-45 years who received the YFV17D yellow fever vaccine.

The table lists this clonotype with many counts. This chain joins TRBV30 and TRBJ2-1; D tentatively fits TRBD1 or TRBD2 (5 bases each). Germline lookup yields CDR1 GTSNPN and CDR2 SVGIG (reference sequence). Trimming took 6 bases from V and 4 from J, leaving 13 bases between them. The CDR3 sequence is 13 residues long. The CDR3 bases are TGTGCCTGCCGGGACCGGTTTTACAATGAGCAGTTCTTC. It codes for CACRDRFYNEQFF.

Only a few counts were recorded for this clonotype. This chain joins TRBV7-9 and TRBJ1-1; D possibly corresponds to TRBD1 (5 bases). The CDR3 covers 16 residues. Looked up from germline, CDR1 is SEHNR and CDR2 is FQNEAQ (reference sequence). Trimming stripped 5 bases from V and 1 base from J, with 17 bases between. The chain's CDR3 is CASSLTPGRKNTEAFF. The CDR3 DNA sequence: TGTGCCAGCAGCCTTACCCCAGGGAGGAAGAACACTGAAGCTTTCTTT.

This clonotype was seen repeatedly, ten times or more. The V and J genes are TRBV9 and TRBJ2-1, with D possibly being TRBD2 (6 bases). The length of the CDR3 is 12 residues. Trimming removed 3 bases from V and 7 bases from J, with 8 bases in between. Germline CDR1 SGDLS, CDR2 YYNGEE. Here the CDR3 reads CASSGSGNEQFF. DNA for the CDR3: TGTGCCAGCAGCGGGAGCGGGAATGAGCAGTTCTTC.

This clonotype was recorded many times. V and J are TRBV6-2 or TRBV6-3 and TRBJ2-1; D is undetermined. The CDR3 sequence is 14 residues long. Trimming took off 6 bases at V and 6 bases at J, with 15 bases between the two ends. CDR1 and CDR2 (germline): MNHEY, SVGEGT. DNA of the CDR3: TGTGCCAGCAGGACTGGAGACGTAGCCAATGAGCAGTTCTTC. Translation: CASRTGDVANEQFF.

The sample holds many counts of this clonotype. The gene calls are TRBV29-1 and TRBJ1-1; D is possibly TRBD1 (6 bases). Germline V lookup: CDR1 SQVTM, CDR2 ANQGSEA. The CDR3 consists of 11 residues. V was clipped by 7 bases and J by 10 bases, with 16 bases between them. CDR3 protein: CSATDRLAAFF. CDR3 in DNA: TGCAGCGCTACCGACAGGTTAGCAGCTTTCTTT.

The CDR3 region has the DNA TGTGCCAGCAGCCCAGGGGCGGGAACCTCCTACGAGCAGTACTTC. Protein sequence: CASSPGAGTSYEQYF. The chain combines TRBV5-6 with TRBJ2-7; perhaps D is TRBD1 or TRBD2 (6 bases each). Trimming stripped 4 bases from V and 0 bases from J, with 14 bases between. CDR1 SGHDT and CDR2 YYEEEE come from the germline V gene. The CDR3 loop spans 15 amino acids.

This clonotype appeared a few times. CDR3 sequence (DNA): TGTGCCAGCAGCTTGGAGCAGGGTCCAGGCACTGAAGCTTTCTTT. It codes for CASSLEQGPGTEAFF. The chain combines TRBV5-5 with TRBJ1-1; weak D call: TRBD1 (5 bases). The length of the CDR3 is 15 residues. Germline V gene data show CDR1 as SGHKS and CDR2 as YYEKEE (reference sequence). The germline V and J ends were trimmed by 0 bases and 4 bases, with 13 bases remaining between them.

In its sample, this clonotype was seen a few times. Here the CDR3 reads CASSLEGGAVYEQYF. CDR3 DNA sequence: TGTGCCAGCAGCTTAGAGGGGGGCGCGGTCTACGAGCAGTACTTC. This rearrangement joins TRBV7-2 to TRBJ2-7; the D call may be TRBD1 or TRBD2 (6 bases each). The CDR3 has 15 residues. In germline, CDR1 is SGHTA, CDR2 FQGNSA. V was shortened by 1 base and J by 3 bases, with 13 bases between the two germline ends.

This chain uses TRBV11-2 with TRBJ2-2, with 10 bases that match TRBD1. The germline gives CDR1 SGHAT, CDR2 FQNNGV. J lost 5 bases, V lost 6 bases, and 12 bases had no gene match. CDR3 size: 17 residues. This CDR3 reads CASRTTRDRGYTGELFF. The CDR3 DNA follows: TGTGCCAGCAGAACAACCCGGGACAGGGGATATACCGGGGAGCTGTTTTTT.

This clonotype was detected only a few times. The J gene is TRBJ2-3, the V gene TRBV28; 7 bases align to TRBD1. V lost 4 bases to trimming and J lost 4 bases; unmatched junction nucleotides: 2. Germline loops: CDR1 MDHEN, CDR2 SYDVKM. CDR3 size: 13 residues. CDR3 in DNA: TGTGCCAGCAGTTGGACAGGCGCAGATACGCAGTATTTT. The encoded protein is CASSWTGADTQYF.

The V and J genes are TRBV10-3 and TRBJ1-1; possible D gene TRBD1, 6 bases. Between the trimmed V and J ends, which lost 6 bases and 0 bases, there was a span of 14 bases. This CDR3 contains 15 residues. Germline V lookup: CDR1 ENHRY, CDR2 SYGVKD. The CDR3 protein is CAISARQGMNTEAFF. The CDR3 region has the DNA TGTGCCATCAGCGCCCGGCAGGGGATGAACACTGAAGCTTTCTTT.

The V call is TRBV7-9, the J call TRBJ2-5, with unresolved D. From germline, CDR1 is SEHNR and CDR2 FQNEAQ (reference sequence). This CDR3 is built from 13 residues. The V gene lost 2 bases and the J gene lost 0 bases, with 4 bases spanning the gap. CDR3 in DNA: TGTGCCAGCAGCTTACCAGACCAAGAGACCCAGTACTTC. Residues: CASSLPDQETQYF. The whole variable domain, filled in from reference TRBV7-9 and TRBJ2-5, reads DTGVSQNPRHKITKRGQNVTFRCDPISEHNRLYWYRQTLGQGPEFLTYFQNEAQLEKSRLLSDRFSAERPKGSFSTLEIQRTEQGDSAMYLCASSLPDQETQYFGPGTRLLVL.

This clonotype has at least ten counts. The V and J genes are TRBV10-3 and TRBJ2-2; TRBD1 matches at 10 bases. The CDR3 consists of 13 residues. Looked up from germline, CDR1 is ENHRY and CDR2 is SYGVKD. J was trimmed by 3 bases and V by 9 bases; bases with no gene match: 1. The CDR3 loop is CAIGQGDTGELFF. The CDR3 bases are TGTGCCATAGGACAGGGGGACACCGGGGAGCTGTTTTTT.

This clonotype has ten or more counts. V and J are TRBV12-3 or TRBV12-4 and TRBJ1-2, with TRBD1 identical over 7 bases. The CDR3 is made up of 14 amino acids. With V trimmed by 5 bases and J by 7 bases, 10 bases remained unmatched. The CDR3: CASSQPGGLVGYTF. CDR3 DNA: TGTGCCAGCAGTCAGCCAGGGGGATTGGTTGGCTACACCTTC.

This clonotype was seen a handful of times. The chain has TRBV29-1 and TRBJ2-6, with a possible D match to TRBD2 (6 bases). The germline V and J ends were trimmed by 6 bases and 0 bases, with 15 bases remaining between them. The germline V gene has CDR1 SQVTM and CDR2 ANQGSEA. The CDR3 runs to 16 residues. CDR3 region: CSVAGTEYSGANVLTF. The CDR3 DNA sequence: TGCAGCGTCGCTGGGACTGAATACTCTGGGGCCAACGTCCTGACTTTC. The complete variable domain, with remaining parts taken from reference TRBV29-1 and TRBJ2-6, reads SAVISQKPSRDICQRGTSLTIQCQVDSQVTMMFWYRQQPGQSLTLIATANQGSEATYESGFVIDKFPISRPNLTFSTLTVSNMSPEDSSIYLCSVAGTEYSGANVLTFGAGSRLTVL.

The rearrangement uses TRBV20-1 and TRBJ2-3; D ambiguous. Germline CDR1 DFQATT, CDR2 SNEGSKA (reference sequence). This CDR3 is built from 13 residues. V was pared by 3 bases and J by 5 bases, with 12 bases between. For the CDR3, the DNA is TGCAGTGCTAGGAGGATAGCCGTAGATACGCAGTATTTT. Residues: CSARRIAVDTQYF.

The genes are TRBV27 and TRBJ2-1; 9 bases are shared with TRBD1. The V and J ends lost 0 bases and 8 bases, in that order; junction bases with no gene match: 11. CDR3 length: 17 residues. CDR1 is MNHEY, CDR2 SMNVEV, per germline (reference sequence). The CDR3: CASSLSHRDRVGYEQFF. CDR3 bases: TGTGCCAGCAGTTTATCGCACCGGGACAGGGTGGGGTATGAGCAGTTCTTC.